The rows below give T cell receptor beta chains drawn from one sample of a study of shared clonotypes between healthy human individuals. Produced via immunoSEQ multiplex PCR; TCRdb's table is partial and in-frame only. The table has hundreds of thousands of clones, 73% seen once. Sequencing was carried out using memory CD4+ T cells sorted from blood. Source of these receptors: a woman aged 30 to 39 in good health. Each CDR3 is given with its conserved first and last residue. D genes are given only for firm matches. Part of the rows lack a size; the others show once, few, many or a class for expanded clones.

j_gene: TRBJ2-2; v_gene: TRBV4-1; abundance: .; d_gene: .; CDR3aa: CASRMPGLLRGELFF; CDR3nt: TGCGCCAGCAGAATGCCGGGACTCCTACGGGGGGAGCTGTTTTTT
j_gene: TRBJ2-7; v_gene: TRBV15; abundance: .; d_gene: TRBD1; CDR3aa: CATSRGQGAAAYDYEQYF; CDR3nt: TGTGCCACCAGCAGAGGGCAGGGGGCCGCAGCCTATGACTACGAGCAGTACTTC
j_gene: TRBJ1-1; v_gene: TRBV5-1; abundance: .; d_gene: .; CDR3aa: CASSPGTVGTEAFF; CDR3nt: TGCGCCAGCAGCCCAGGGACGGTTGGCACTGAAGCTTTCTTT
j_gene: TRBJ2-5; v_gene: TRBV5-4; abundance: .; d_gene: TRBD2; CDR3aa: CASSLGLASETQYF; CDR3nt: TGTGCCAGCAGCTTGGGACTAGCGTCAGAGACCCAGTACTTC
j_gene: TRBJ2-7; v_gene: TRBV6-1; abundance: few; d_gene: .; CDR3aa: CASSFHREQQYF; CDR3nt: TGTGCCAGCAGTTTTCACAGGGAACAGCAGTACTTC
j_gene: TRBJ2-7; v_gene: TRBV14; abundance: .; d_gene: .; CDR3aa: CASSHDMVGGEQYF; CDR3nt: TGTGCCAGCAGCCATGACATGGTTGGCGGAGAGCAGTACTTC
j_gene: TRBJ2-5; v_gene: TRBV10-1; abundance: few; d_gene: .; CDR3aa: CASSDPRAGQQETQYF; CDR3nt: TGCGCCAGCAGTGACCCGAGGGCGGGCCAACAAGAGACCCAGTACTTC
j_gene: TRBJ2-5; v_gene: TRBV27; abundance: .; d_gene: TRBD1; CDR3aa: CASSLRQGIQETQYF; CDR3nt: TGTGCCAGCAGTCTTCGACAGGGGATCCAAGAGACCCAGTACTTC
j_gene: TRBJ1-1; v_gene: TRBV5-1; abundance: .; d_gene: .; CDR3aa: CASSLGDTSLWGEAFF; CDR3nt: TGCGCCAGCAGCTTGGGGGATACCTCCCTCTGGGGCGAAGCTTTCTTT
j_gene: TRBJ1-2; v_gene: TRBV30; abundance: .; d_gene: .; CDR3aa: CAWSTDWNYGYTF; CDR3nt: TGTGCCTGGAGTACGGATTGGAACTATGGCTACACCTTC
j_gene: TRBJ2-5; v_gene: TRBV18; abundance: once; d_gene: .; CDR3aa: CASSEAQETQYF; CDR3nt: TGTGCCAGCTCAGAGGCTCAAGAGACCCAGTACTTC
j_gene: TRBJ1-2; v_gene: TRBV27; abundance: few; d_gene: .; CDR3aa: CASSSQGNYGYTF; CDR3nt: TGTGCCAGCAGTTCCCAGGGAAACTATGGCTACACCTTC
j_gene: TRBJ2-2; v_gene: TRBV6-8; abundance: .; d_gene: TRBD2; CDR3aa: CASSYSLAGEARNTGELFF; CDR3nt: TGTGCCAGCAGTTACTCCCTAGCGGGAGAGGCGCGGAACACCGGGGAGCTGTTTTTT
j_gene: TRBJ1-4; v_gene: TRBV19; abundance: .; d_gene: .; CDR3aa: CASTPKGNEKLFF; CDR3nt: TGTGCCAGTACCCCCAAAGGGAATGAAAAACTGTTTTTT
j_gene: TRBJ1-1; v_gene: TRBV6-1; abundance: .; d_gene: .; CDR3aa: CASEQNEAFF; CDR3nt: TGTGCCAGCGAACAGAATGAAGCTTTCTTT
j_gene: TRBJ1-5; v_gene: TRBV28; abundance: .; d_gene: .; CDR3aa: CASSYGQGGFVQPQHF; CDR3nt: TGTGCCAGCAGTTACGGACAAGGGGGTTTCGTCCAGCCCCAGCATTTT
j_gene: TRBJ1-5; v_gene: TRBV7-2; abundance: .; d_gene: .; CDR3aa: CASSLGWRIGNQPQHF; CDR3nt: TGTGCCAGCAGCCTAGGGTGGCGAATTGGCAATCAGCCCCAGCATTTT
j_gene: TRBJ2-1; v_gene: TRBV7-6; abundance: .; d_gene: TRBD2; CDR3aa: CASTGGRAGGNEQFF; CDR3nt: TGTGCCAGCACCGGAGGGCGGGCGGGAGGGAATGAGCAGTTCTTC